Shown below are 7 T cell receptor beta chains from a single sample sequenced in a study of post-analysis software for immune sequencing data. What these receptors recognize is not known. Broader study findings: The study found TRBV5-6, TRBV5-1 and TRBV20-1 among 4 or 5 TRBV segments more frequent in patients than controls.

TCR beta cDNA libraries included unique molecular identifiers. TCRdb processed the PCR reads anew with MiXCR; each CDR3 protein has one entry. The sample yields 740,000 or so distinct CDR3 sequences, 53% seen once. The source material was blood. Every receptor here comes from a girl aged 10 to 17 with multiple sclerosis.

The chain joins TRBV11-1 to TRBJ2-7, with D possibly called TRBD1 or TRBD2 (5 bases each). The V end was cut by 6 bases, the J end by 2 bases, with 17 bases between. This CDR3 is built from 15 residues. Per the germline V gene, CDR1 is SGHAT and CDR2 is FQDESV (reference sequence). As DNA, the CDR3 is TGTGCCAGCAGTCCTAAGCAGGGACGAGCCTACGAGCAGTACTTC. Translated, it gives CASSPKQGRAYEQYF.

V gene TRBV6-1 combines with J gene TRBJ2-5; 8 bases are a match to TRBD1. CDR3 length equals 17 residues. The junction had 13 bases not matched to a gene; V was cut back by 7 bases and J by 0 bases. CDR1 is MNHNS, CDR2 SASEGT, per germline. Here the CDR3 DNA reads TGTGCCAGCACTGACAGGGGCCGCGCTCATTACCAAGAGACCCAGTACTTC. Translating it yields CASTDRGRAHYQETQYF.

CDR3 coding DNA: TGTGCCAGCAGCTGGGGGACTAGCGGAAACAATGAGCAGTTCTTC. Its translation: CASSWGTSGNNEQFF. The chain uses TRBV11-3 and TRBJ2-1, with 11 bases that match TRBD2. This CDR3 has 15 amino acids. V trimming: 4 bases; J trimming: 5 bases; junction bases outside the gene matches: 4. Germline CDR1 and CDR2: SGHNT and YENEEA.

The chain is built from TRBV20-1 and TRBJ2-7; D is uncertain. Germline values: CDR1 DFQATT, CDR2 SNEGSKA (reference sequence). V was shortened by 6 bases and J by 0 bases, with 18 bases between the two germline ends. The length of the CDR3 is 15 residues. In nucleotides, the CDR3 is TGCAGTGCCACTAACTATATCCTTAGCTCCTACGAGCAGTACTTC. Translating gives CSATNYILSSYEQYF.

This clonotype was detected only a few times. This rearrangement joins TRBV29-1 to TRBJ2-1; 7 nucleotides agree with TRBD2. Germline V gives CDR1 SQVTM, CDR2 ANQGSEA. J gave up 1 base and V 4 bases, and 13 bases lay outside the gene matches. The CDR3 loop spans 17 amino acids. The CDR3 region has the DNA TGCAGCGTTGTGCCCTCGGCTAGCGGAAAATCCTACAATGAGCAGTTCTTC. Translating gives CSVVPSASGKSYNEQFF.

CDR3 sequence: CASSLSAARGEQYF. CDR3 in DNA: TGTGCCAGCAGCTTAAGTGCGGCTCGGGGCGAGCAGTACTTC. The chain uses TRBV7-9 and TRBJ2-4; possible D gene TRBD2, 5 bases. The J call may be mistaken, given a closer DNA end match to TRBJ2-7. Germline V gene sequence: CDR1 SEHNR, CDR2 FQNEAQ (reference sequence). The CDR3 totals 14 residues.

This clonotype has just a few counts. The rearrangement links TRBV7-3 to TRBJ2-6; TRBD1 matches 9 bases. Germline-derived CDR1 and CDR2 are SGHTA and FQGTGA. With V trimmed by 4 bases and J by 2 bases, 6 bases remained unmatched. CDR3 size: 17 residues. The CDR3 DNA is TGTGCCAGCAGCTCAGGGACAGGGTCCCCTGGGGCCAACGTCCTGACTTTC. Translating it yields CASSSGTGSPGANVLTF. Together with reference TRBV7-3 and TRBJ2-6, the CDR3 gives the full variable domain: GAGVSQTPSNKVTEKGKYVELRCDPISGHTALYWYRQSLGQGPEFLIYFQGTGAADDSGLPNDRFFAVRPEGSVSTLKIQRTERGDSAVYLCASSSGTGSPGANVLTFGAGSRLTVL.